These T cell receptor beta chains were read from a single sample in a study of PD-L1 blockade in urothelial cancer. Data came from immunoSEQ multiplex PCR; TCRdb stores just in-frame clones and leaves some out. The repertoire holds roughly 40,000 clones, with 65% to 85% as singletons. The specimen was PBMCs, collected around atezolizumab (anti-PD-L1) treatment. These receptors were collected from a man aged 55-75 years with urothelial cancer. The CDR3 runs from the conserved cysteine through the conserved F or W. A D gene is named only where the DNA matches it firmly. Clone size is shown for a subset of rows, as once, few, many or a class of expanded clone.

d_call j_call v_call clone_size cdr3_nt cdr3_aa
NA TRBJ1-2 TRBV27 NA TGTGCCAGCAGCCCAGGGGTCGGCTATGGCTACACCTTC CASSPGVGYGYTF
NA TRBJ2-3 TRBV28 NA TGTGCCAGCAGTTTGGGGACCGGGGGGCTCGTCACAGATACGCAGTATTTT CASSLGTGGLVTDTQYF
NA TRBJ2-2 TRBV5-4 NA TGTGCCAGCGGGCTGGCGAGAGGGAGGAGGACCGGGGAGCTGTTTTTT CASGLARGRRTGELFF
NA TRBJ1-5 TRBV11-2 once TGTGCCAGCAGCCTCGGGACAAGTGGGACCCAGCCCCAGCATTTT CASSLGTSGTQPQHF
NA TRBJ2-2 TRBV5-1 NA TGCGCCAGCAGCCAACTAGATCCTACCGGGGAGCTGTTTTTT CASSQLDPTGELFF
NA TRBJ2-5 TRBV10-3 NA TGTGCCATCAGTGAGTCAACAGGGCGCTTAGATACCCAGTACTTC CAISESTGRLDTQYF
TRBD1 TRBJ1-5 TRBV27 NA TGTGCCAGCAGTTTTGTGGTCCGGGGAGGACGGACAGGGACGGTTCAGCCCCAGCATTTT CASSFVVRGGRTGTVQPQHF
NA TRBJ2-1 TRBV5-6 NA TGTGCCAGCAGCTTAGGTTGGACAGAGGGGGATGAGCAGTTCTTC CASSLGWTEGDEQFF
NA TRBJ1-5 TRBV5-8 NA TGTGCCAGCAGCTTGGGGCATAGCAATCAGCCCCAGCATTTT CASSLGHSNQPQHF
TRBD2 TRBJ2-1 TRBV9 NA TGTGCCAGCAGCGTGACTAGCGGGGGCTCCTACAATGAGCAGTTCTTC CASSVTSGGSYNEQFF
TRBD1 TRBJ1-4 TRBV27 NA TGTGCCAGCAGTCCCCTCCCGGGACAGGGAAGAGGTTATGAAAAACTGTTTTTT CASSPLPGQGRGYEKLFF